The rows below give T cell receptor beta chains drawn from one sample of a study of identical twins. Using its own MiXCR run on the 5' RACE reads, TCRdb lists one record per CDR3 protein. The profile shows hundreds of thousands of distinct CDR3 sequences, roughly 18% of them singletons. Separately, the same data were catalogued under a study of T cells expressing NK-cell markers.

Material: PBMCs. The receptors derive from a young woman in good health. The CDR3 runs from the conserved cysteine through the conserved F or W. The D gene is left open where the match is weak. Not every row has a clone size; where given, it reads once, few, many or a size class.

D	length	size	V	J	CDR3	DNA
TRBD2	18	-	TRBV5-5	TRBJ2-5	CASSLLASGGAWMETQYF	TGTGCCAGCAGCTTGTTGGCTAGCGGGGGGGCCTGGATGGAGACCCAGTACTTC
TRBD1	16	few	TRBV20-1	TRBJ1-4	CSATGTGYFGDEKLFF	TGCAGTGCCACAGGGACAGGGTATTTTGGGGATGAAAAACTGTTTTTT
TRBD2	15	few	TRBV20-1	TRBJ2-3	CSARTPREGPNTQYF	TGCAGTGCTCGAACCCCACGGGAGGGCCCGAATACGCAGTATTTT
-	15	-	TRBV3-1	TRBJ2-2	CASSQVGEGNRKLFF	TGTGCCAGCAGCCAAGTTGGCGAGGGAAACCGGAAGCTGTTTTTT
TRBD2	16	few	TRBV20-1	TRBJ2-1	CSASVLAGGNYNEQFF	TGCAGTGCTAGTGTTCTAGCGGGAGGTAACTACAATGAGCAGTTCTTC
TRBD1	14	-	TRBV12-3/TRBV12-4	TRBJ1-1	CASTLTGSGTEAFF	TGTGCCAGCACCCTGACAGGGTCCGGCACTGAAGCTTTCTTT
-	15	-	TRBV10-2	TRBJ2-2	CASSENRVSTGELFF	TGCGCCAGCAGTGAGAACAGGGTGAGCACCGGGGAGCTGTTTTTT
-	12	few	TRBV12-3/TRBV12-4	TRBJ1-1	CASSLYRDRAFF	TGTGCCAGCAGTCTATACCGGGACCGAGCTTTCTTT
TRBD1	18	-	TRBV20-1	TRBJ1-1	CSARAASGQTLRDTEAFF	TGCAGTGCTAGAGCCGCGTCGGGACAGACCTTAAGGGACACTGAAGCTTTCTTT
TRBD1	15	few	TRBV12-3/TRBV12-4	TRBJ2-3	CASSHGQGHTDTQYF	TGTGCCAGCAGCCACGGACAGGGACACACAGATACGCAGTATTTT
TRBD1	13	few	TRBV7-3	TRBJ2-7	CASSTRQGHEQYF	TGTGCCAGCAGCACAAGACAGGGGCACGAGCAGTACTTC
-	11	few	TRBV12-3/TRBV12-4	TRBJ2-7	CASSSTWEQYF	TGTGCCAGCAGTTCCACGTGGGAGCAGTACTTC
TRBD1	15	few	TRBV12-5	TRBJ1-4	CASGLMGQGYEKLFF	TGTGCTAGTGGTTTGATGGGACAGGGGTATGAAAAACTGTTTTTT
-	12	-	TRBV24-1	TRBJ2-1	CATSDLAGEQFF	TGTGCCACCAGTGACCTTGCGGGTGAGCAGTTCTTC
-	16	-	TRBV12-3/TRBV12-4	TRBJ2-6	CASSFTSPSGANVLTF	TGTGCCAGCAGTTTTACCTCCCCCTCTGGGGCCAACGTCCTGACTTTC
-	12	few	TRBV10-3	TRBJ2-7	CAISTTSTEQYF	TGTGCCATCAGTACGACTAGTACCGAGCAGTACTTC
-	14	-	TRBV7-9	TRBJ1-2	CASSLVSSWNGYTF	TGTGCCAGCAGCTTAGTGTCTTCGTGGAATGGCTACACCTTC
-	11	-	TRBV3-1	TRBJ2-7	CASDSGYEQYF	TGTGCCAGCGATAGTGGGTACGAGCAGTACTTC
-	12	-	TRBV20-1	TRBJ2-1	CSAREGSGEQFF	TGCAGTGCTAGAGAAGGGTCCGGGGAGCAGTTCTTC
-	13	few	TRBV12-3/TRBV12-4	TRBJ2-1	CATKGGRYNEQFF	TGTGCCACCAAGGGGGGCCGGTACAATGAGCAGTTCTTC
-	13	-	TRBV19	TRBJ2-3	CASSIERGDTQYF	TGTGCCAGTAGTATCGAGCGAGGAGATACGCAGTATTTT
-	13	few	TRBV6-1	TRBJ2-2	CASKDSNTGELFF	TGTGCCAGCAAGGACAGCAACACCGGGGAGCTGTTTTTT
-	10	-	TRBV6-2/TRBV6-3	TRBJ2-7	CASSWYEQYF	TGTGCCAGCAGTTGGTACGAGCAGTACTTC
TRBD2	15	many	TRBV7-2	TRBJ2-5	CASSLGAGGQETQYF	TGTGCCAGCAGCTTAGGCGCGGGAGGCCAAGAGACCCAGTACTTC
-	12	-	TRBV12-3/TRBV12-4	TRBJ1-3	CASTGGGNTIYF	TGTGCCAGCACGGGAGGAGGAAACACCATATATTTT
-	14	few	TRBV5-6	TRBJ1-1	CASSPEWRSTEAFF	TGTGCCAGCAGCCCTGAATGGCGAAGCACTGAAGCTTTCTTT
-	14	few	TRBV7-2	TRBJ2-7	CASSLYRRGDEQYF	TGTGCCAGCAGCTTATATCGTAGGGGGGACGAGCAGTACTTC
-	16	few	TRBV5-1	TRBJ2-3	CASSLINSGYTDTQYF	TGCGCCAGCAGCTTGATAAACAGCGGTTACACAGATACGCAGTATTTT
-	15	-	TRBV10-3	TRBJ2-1	CAISTPSGLHNEQFF	TGTGCCATCAGTACACCCTCGGGTCTGCACAATGAGCAGTTCTTC
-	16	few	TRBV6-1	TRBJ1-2	CASSPYRGLGFYGYTF	TGTGCCAGCAGTCCCTATCGGGGCCTCGGGTTTTATGGCTACACCTTC
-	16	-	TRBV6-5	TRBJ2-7	CASSFNHRAGSYEQYF	TGTGCCAGCAGTTTTAATCACAGGGCGGGTTCCTACGAGCAGTACTTC
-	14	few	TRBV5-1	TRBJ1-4	CASSLRTVREKLFF	TGCGCCAGCAGCTTGCGGACCGTACGAGAAAAACTGTTTTTT
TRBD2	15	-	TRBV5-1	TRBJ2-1	CASSLGTSRRNEQFF	TGCGCCAGCAGCTTAGGGACTAGCCGAAGGAATGAGCAGTTCTTC
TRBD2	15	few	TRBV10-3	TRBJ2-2	CAVKGGSPNTGELFF	TGTGCCGTAAAGGGCGGGAGCCCGAACACCGGGGAGCTGTTTTTT